This TCR beta chain appears in the sequencing data of a study of yellow fever vaccine responses in identical twins. Concerning this clonotype itself: Its specificity is unknown.

General study findings and limits: After vaccination, twins' T cell response reportedly seemed partly convergent, partly personalized.

V was trimmed by 4 bases and J by 8 bases, leaving 12 bases between them. The CDR3 covers 13 residues. Germline CDR1 and CDR2: MNHEY and SMNVEV (reference sequence). Each CDR3 protein gets one entry after TCRdb re-called the RT-PCR reads with MiXCR. Found here are fewer than 5,000 distinct CDR3 sequences, roughly 85% of them singletons; the top ten hold around 2.9%. The TCR originated in a woman younger than 30 who received the yellow fever vaccine. The gene calls are TRBV27 and TRBJ2-1; D ambiguous. The specimen comprised T cells from blood (PBMCs), unsorted or a sorted subset (not recorded which), sampled before or after yellow fever vaccination (not recorded which). CDR3 region: CASSYRDGHEQFF. The DNA for the CDR3 is TGTGCCAGCAGTTATAGGGATGGCCATGAGCAGTTCTTC.